These T cell receptor beta chains were read from a single sample in a study of T-cell reconstitution after alpha-beta-depleted transplantation in children. TCRdb processed the PCR reads anew with MiXCR; each CDR3 protein has one entry. In the table there are about 610,000 distinct CDR3 sequences, more than 20% of which are singletons. Sequencing was performed on PBMCs, taken before TCRalphabeta/CD19-depleted stem cell transplant. The receptor source for this set is a boy in the first two years of life with Wiskott-Aldrich syndrome, due to receive a stem cell transplant. Each CDR3 is given with its conserved first and last residue. Each record gives: clone size, J gene, D gene, V gene, CDR3 protein, CDR3 DNA. The D gene is left open where the match is weak. Part of the rows lack a size; the others show once, few, many or a class for expanded clones.

.	TRBJ2-7	.	TRBV5-1	CASSFSNKGRPSYEQYF	TGCGCCAGCAGCTTTAGTAATAAGGGACGGCCCTCCTACGAGCAGTACTTC
.	TRBJ2-1	TRBD1	TRBV10-3	CATTGAHNEQFF	TGTGCCACCACAGGGGCCCACAATGAGCAGTTCTTC
.	TRBJ2-7	.	TRBV10-3	CAIRQADEQYF	TGTGCCATCAGACAGGCTGACGAGCAGTACTTC
.	TRBJ2-5	.	TRBV20-1	CSAPGGPQETQYF	TGCAGTGCTCCCGGTGGGCCTCAAGAGACCCAGTACTTC
.	TRBJ2-1	.	TRBV10-3	CAINKGGGRNEQFF	TGTGCCATCAATAAGGGAGGGGGTAGGAATGAGCAGTTCTTC
.	TRBJ1-4	TRBD1	TRBV19	CASSTGQGGEKLFF	TGTGCCAGTAGTACCGGACAGGGCGGTGAAAAACTGTTTTTT
.	TRBJ2-1	TRBD2	TRBV20-1	CSARDPLAVSYNEQFF	TGCAGTGCTAGAGATCCCCTAGCGGTATCCTACAATGAGCAGTTCTTC
.	TRBJ2-7	TRBD1	TRBV15	CATSRTWTGSPYEQYF	TGTGCCACCAGCAGAACTTGGACAGGGAGTCCCTACGAGCAGTACTTC
few	TRBJ1-5	TRBD1	TRBV19	CASSTGDGLGQPQHF	TGTGCCAGTAGCACAGGGGACGGCTTAGGTCAGCCCCAGCATTTT
.	TRBJ2-1	TRBD2	TRBV29-1	CSVASGRGNEQFF	TGCAGCGTTGCCAGCGGGAGGGGCAATGAGCAGTTCTTC
.	TRBJ1-1	.	TRBV20-1	CSARDQATEAFF	TGCAGTGCTAGAGATCAGGCCACTGAAGCTTTCTTT
once	TRBJ2-1	.	TRBV7-9	CASSSSPGSGYF	TGTGCCAGCAGCTCCTCGCCCGGGAGTGGGTACTTC
.	TRBJ2-1	TRBD2	TRBV24-1	CATSDLAGGRYNEQFF	TGTGCCACCAGTGATTTAGCGGGGGGGCGCTACAATGAGCAGTTCTTC
.	TRBJ2-1	.	TRBV6-5	CASSNYGGRRVNEQFF	TGTGCCAGCAGTAACTATGGAGGGAGGCGTGTCAATGAGCAGTTCTTC
few	TRBJ1-2	.	TRBV7-2	CASSLFVRTDYGYTF	TGTGCCAGCAGCTTATTCGTCCGGACAGACTATGGCTACACCTTC